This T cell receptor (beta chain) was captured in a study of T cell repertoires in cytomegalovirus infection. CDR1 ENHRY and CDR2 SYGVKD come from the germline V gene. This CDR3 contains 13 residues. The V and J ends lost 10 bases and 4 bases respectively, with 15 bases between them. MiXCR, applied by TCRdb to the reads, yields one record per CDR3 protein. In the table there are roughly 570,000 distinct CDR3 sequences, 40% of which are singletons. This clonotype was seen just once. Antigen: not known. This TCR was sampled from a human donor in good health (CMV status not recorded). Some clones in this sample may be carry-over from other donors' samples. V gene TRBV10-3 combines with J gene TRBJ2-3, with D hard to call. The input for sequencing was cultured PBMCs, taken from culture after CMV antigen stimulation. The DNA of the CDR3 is TGTGCCACCGGGTCGGGCAGTTCAGATACGCAGTATTTT. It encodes CATGSGSSDTQYF.